This section outlines one T cell receptor beta chain sequence together with its context. Its cognate antigen is unknown. This sample is part of a study of blood T cells in healthy people across ages. Study-level information: About one barcoded beta molecule per two T cells came from capture by template switching. Notes on the study in general: The study found more naive CD4+ cells and higher diversity in long-lived than aged donors.

CDR1 DFQATT and CDR2 SNEGSKA come from the germline V gene (reference sequence). Between the trimmed V and J ends, which lost 3 bases and 6 bases, there was a span of 10 bases. This CDR3 has 12 residues. Using a J-beta primer mix together with a sample-barcoded 5' primer, a second PCR was run for about 6 to 11 cycles. Carrying 12 random nucleotides, a template-switch adaptor labeled each individual cDNA molecule. Each CDR3 protein is one row after TCRdb ran MiXCR on the 5' RACE reads. The sample lists fewer than 900,000 distinct CDR3 sequences, around 48% occurring once. Samples each had at least 5 micrograms of total RNA extracted.

The chain combines TRBV20-1 with TRBJ2-3; no clear D. Sequenced input: blood. This receptor was identified in a woman aged 55-69 years in good health. The CDR3 sequence is CSASWLGDTQYF. CDR3 sequence (DNA): TGCAGTGCTAGCTGGCTAGGGGATACGCAGTATTTT.